These 8 T cell receptor beta chains were all obtained from the same sample, sequenced in a study of human versus mouse CDR3 diversity and MHC coevolution. Profiling relied on immunoSEQ multiplex PCR, and the TCRdb table lists in-frame clones only, not all of them. The sample has roughly 81,000 clones, around 93% seen once. The sequencing input was naive CD4+ T cells from blood. Subset denoted: CD45RO-negative CD62L-positive naive CD4 T cells. The origin of the receptors is a person aged 25 to 75 in good health.

The rearrangement uses TRBV5-4 and TRBJ2-7; possible D gene TRBD1, 5 bases. Germline V gene data show CDR1 as SGHNT and CDR2 as YYREEE (reference sequence). V was trimmed by 2 bases and J by 1 base, leaving 10 bases between them. There are 14 residues in the CDR3. The CDR3 sequence: CASSFQGRSYEQYF. CDR3 bases: TGTGCCAGCAGCTTTCAGGGCCGATCCTACGAGCAGTACTTC.

CDR3 residues: CASSLGQTDYEQYF. CDR3 coding DNA: TGTGCCAGCAGCTTGGGACAAACTGACTACGAGCAGTACTTC. The chain recombines TRBV11-2 with TRBJ2-7; a possible D gene is TRBD1 (6 bases). The germline V and J ends were trimmed by 3 bases and 3 bases, with 12 bases remaining between them. The germline CDR1 and CDR2 sequences are SGHAT and FQNNGV. CDR3 length: 14 residues. The complete variable domain, with remaining parts taken from reference TRBV11-2 and TRBJ2-7, reads EAGVAQSPRYKIIEKRQSVAFWCNPISGHATLYWYQQILGQGPKLLIQFQNNGVVDDSQLPKDRFSAERLKGVDSTLKIQPAKLEDSAVYLCASSLGQTDYEQYFGPGTRLTVT.

The genes are TRBV7-8 and TRBJ1-5; D is unresolved. The V gene lost 2 bases and the J gene lost 5 bases, with 13 bases spanning the gap. The CDR3 runs to 15 residues. CDR1 and CDR2 (germline): SGHVS, FQNEAQ. This CDR3 is CASSLRRRFDQPQHF. The DNA for the CDR3 is TGTGCCAGCAGCTTACGCAGGAGGTTCGATCAGCCCCAGCATTTT. Variable domain in full (rest from reference TRBV7-8 and TRBJ1-5): GAGVSQSPRYKVAKRGQDVALRCDPISGHVSLFWYQQALGQGPEFLTYFQNEAQLDKSGLPSDRFFAERPEGSVSTLKIQRTQQEDSAVYLCASSLRRRFDQPQHFGDGTRLSIL.

The V call is TRBV19, the J call TRBJ2-7; possible D gene TRBD2, 7 bases. The CDR3 length is 15 residues. Germline CDR1 and CDR2: LNHDA and SQIVND (reference sequence). Trimming pared 10 bases from V and 1 base from J, leaving 20 bases between. DNA of the CDR3: TGTGCCACCAACCCGGGGGGCGTAGGTTCCTACGAGCAGTACTTC. Its protein is CATNPGGVGSYEQYF.

This rearrangement joins TRBV18 to TRBJ1-1; D is ambiguous. CDR3 length: 14 amino acids. The germline CDR1 and CDR2 sequences are KGHSH and LQKENI. Trimming took 0 bases from V and 4 from J, leaving 9 bases between them. The CDR3 DNA reads TGTGCCAGCTCACCACCGGGTGAGGTCACTGAAGCTTTCTTT. Encoded protein: CASSPPGEVTEAFF.

The table lists this clone with a few counts. V usage is TRBV10-3 and J usage is TRBJ1-2; D might be TRBD1 (6 bases). The germline V and J ends were trimmed by 4 bases and 4 bases, with 10 bases remaining between them. CDR1 is ENHRY, CDR2 SYGVKD, per germline. The CDR3 length is 13 residues. The CDR3 nucleotides read TGTGCCATCAGTGCAGGGGATGGCTATGGCTACACCTTC. Encoded protein: CAISAGDGYGYTF.

Only a few counts were recorded for this clone. V is TRBV30 and J is TRBJ1-4; no clear D. With 4 bases removed from V and 2 bases from J, the gap between germline ends came to 11 bases. CDR1 is GTSNPN, CDR2 SVGIG, per germline (reference sequence). CDR3 length equals 14 residues. The CDR3, as DNA: TGTGCCTGGAATCGGCTACAGACTAATGAAAAACTGTTTTTT. Translating it yields CAWNRLQTNEKLFF. Drawing the rest from reference TRBV30 and TRBJ1-4, the complete variable domain is SQTIHQWPATLVQPVGSPLSLECTVEGTSNPNLYWYRQAAGRGLQLLFYSVGIGQISSEVPQNLSASRPQDRQFILSSKKLLLSDSGFYLCAWNRLQTNEKLFFGSGTQLSVL.

The chain has TRBV9 and TRBJ1-5; 10 bases map to TRBD1. Unmatched junction bases numbered 10, after V lost 3 bases and J lost 7 bases. The CDR3 consists of 16 residues. The germline CDR1 and CDR2 sequences are SGDLS and YYNGEE. The CDR3 DNA reads TGTGCCAGCAGCGCCGGCTCCGGGACAGGGGACCAGCCCCAGCATTTT. Protein: CASSAGSGTGDQPQHF.